This TCR beta chain appears in the sequencing data of a study of beta chain features in type 1 diabetes. The investigators reverse transcribed all of the isolated RNA, so they sequenced expressed TCRB transcripts. Generated by immunoSEQ multiplex PCR, the TCRdb table keeps only in-frame clones and is missing some. The table includes around 250,000 clones, 25% to 30% detected once. The V and J ends lost 1 base and 7 bases respectively, with 13 bases between them. The CDR3 runs to 14 residues. Germline V CDR1 and CDR2: SGHVS, FNYEAQ. Worth noting for this clone: Its antigen is not identified.

By way of CD45RO/CCR7/CD25/CD127/CD95/CD27, the CD4+ regulatory, stem cell-like memory, central memory and naive cells were sorted. Study results and limitations: For type 1 diabetes patients, VDJ junctions showed fewer insertions and more deletions. A closer apparent resemblance between naive, central memory and Treg TCRB repertoires was seen in patients than in healthy donors. Researchers could not determine here whether HLA type influences TCRB rearrangement.

Sequenced: central memory CD4+ T cells from blood. The receptor's source is a man aged 30 to 45 in good health. This chain joins TRBV7-6 and TRBJ1-1; D gene ambiguous. CDR3 protein: CASSLGTETGEAFF. DNA of the CDR3: TGTGCCAGCAGCTTAGGAACGGAGACGGGTGAAGCTTTCTTT.